Below are 7 T cell receptor beta chains sequenced from a single sample in a study of cytomegalovirus exposure and HLA in healthy donors (TCRdb year 2017). Library prep was done by the immunoSEQ multiplex PCR assay. The multiplex PCR relied on a mix of 60 forward primers for TCR Vbeta segments and 13 reverse primers for TCR Jbeta segments. TCRdb mirrors the immuneACCESS table, restricted to in-frame sequences. Some clones are absent from its copies; in checked studies, under half trace to an unresolved V gene, and the reason for the others is unknown. This sample holds about 180,000 clones; 82% were observed only once. The ten largest clones capture 1.5% to 1.9% of the sample. Sequenced sample: PBMCs. These receptors all come from a man aged 35 to 55 in good health and CMV-seronegative.

The V gene is TRBV19, the J gene TRBJ1-4; 8 nucleotides line up with TRBD1. The CDR3 has 14 residues. Germline assignment: CDR1 LNHDA and CDR2 SQIVND (reference sequence). V shed 6 bases and J 6 bases; nucleotides not matched to a gene: 6. CDR3 sequence: CASSRDRGDEKLFF. The CDR3 DNA sequence: TGTGCCAGTAGCCGAGACAGGGGTGATGAAAAACTGTTTTTT.

V gene TRBV9 combines with J gene TRBJ2-7; D is possibly TRBD2 (5 bases). The CDR3 runs to 15 residues. Germline CDR1 is SGDLS and CDR2 is YYNGEE. The V end was cut by 10 bases, the J end by 0 bases, with 20 bases between. CDR3 DNA sequence: TGTGCCCCAAGGGCGATTAGGACTCACTCCTACGAGCAGTACTTC. Translating gives CAPRAIRTHSYEQYF.

The chain links TRBV6-5 to TRBJ2-3; 9 nucleotides line up with TRBD2. Germline CDR1 reads MNHEY; CDR2 reads SVGAGI. This CDR3 region has 14 residues. The V segment lost 0 bases and the J segment 5 bases; nucleotides outside the gene matches: 0. CDR3 amino acids: CASSYSLAGDTQYF. DNA of the CDR3: TGTGCCAGCAGTTACTCACTAGCGGGAGATACGCAGTATTTT.

This rearrangement joins TRBV5-1 to TRBJ2-7; tentatively, D is TRBD2 (6 bases). The V end was cut by 2 bases, the J end by 3 bases, with 12 bases between. In germline, CDR1 is SGHRS, CDR2 YFSETQ. CDR3 length equals 14 residues. The CDR3 DNA is TGCGCCAGCAGCTTATCTCCGGGACTCTACGAGCAGTACTTC. Translating gives CASSLSPGLYEQYF.

The rearrangement joins TRBV30 to TRBJ1-6; D uncertain. The V gene's germline CDR1 is GTSNPN and CDR2 SVGIG (reference sequence). The V and J ends lost 0 bases and 4 bases respectively, with 10 bases between them. The CDR3 sequence is 15 residues long. CDR3 loop: CAWSVPSIYNSPLHF. In nucleotides, the CDR3 is TGTGCCTGGAGTGTCCCGAGCATTTATAATTCACCCCTCCACTTT.

The chain uses TRBV29-1 and TRBJ1-2, with D perhaps matching TRBD1 (5 bases). In germline, CDR1 is SQVTM, CDR2 ANQGSEA. CDR3 length: 15 amino acids. The ends were cut back, 4 bases at V and 0 bases at J, with 15 bases in the middle. The CDR3 coding sequence is TGCAGCGTTGCGGCATTAGGGGCAACTAACTATGGCTACACCTTC. This translates into CSVAALGATNYGYTF.

The chain has TRBV7-2 and TRBJ2-7, with a weak D call TRBD2 (7 bases). The CDR3 is 15 residues long. Trimming pared 1 base from V and 5 bases from J, leaving 15 bases between. From germline, CDR1 is SGHTA and CDR2 FQGNSA. The CDR3 loop reads CASSLDVRGTNEQYF. In DNA form, the CDR3 reads TGTGCCAGCAGCTTAGACGTGAGGGGGACTAACGAGCAGTACTTC.